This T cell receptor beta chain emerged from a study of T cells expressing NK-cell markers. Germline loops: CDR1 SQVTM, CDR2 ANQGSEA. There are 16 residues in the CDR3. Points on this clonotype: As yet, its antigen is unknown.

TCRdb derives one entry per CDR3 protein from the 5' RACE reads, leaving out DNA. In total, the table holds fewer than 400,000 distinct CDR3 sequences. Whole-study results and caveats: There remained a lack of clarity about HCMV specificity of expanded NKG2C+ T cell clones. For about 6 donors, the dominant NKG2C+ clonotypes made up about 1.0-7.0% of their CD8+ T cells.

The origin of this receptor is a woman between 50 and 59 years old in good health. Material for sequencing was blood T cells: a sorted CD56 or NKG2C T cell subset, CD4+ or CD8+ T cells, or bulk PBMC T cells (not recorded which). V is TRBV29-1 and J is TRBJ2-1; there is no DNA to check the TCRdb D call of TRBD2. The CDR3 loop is CSAPGLAGVSYNEQFF.